The rows below give T cell receptor beta chains drawn from one sample of a study of shared clonotypes between healthy human individuals. Repertoires were generated with immunoSEQ multiplex PCR, while TCRdb's copy carries only in-frame clones and drops some. This sample carries hundreds of thousands of clones, more than 95% of them seen once, and the ten largest clones take about 0.057%. The sequenced sample was naive CD4+ T cells sorted from blood. The receptor set was obtained from a woman in her 30s in good health. Each CDR3 is given with its conserved first and last residue. The order of the fields is D gene, clone size, J gene, V gene, CDR3 protein, CDR3 DNA. The D gene is left open where the match is weak. Size values are once, few and many counts, or a class for expanded clones, and some rows have none.

d_gene: TRBD1; abundance: .; j_gene: TRBJ2-7; v_gene: TRBV5-8; CDR3aa: CASSLGQGAFDEQYF; CDR3nt: TGTGCCAGCAGCTTGGGGCAGGGGGCATTCGACGAGCAGTACTTC
d_gene: TRBD1; abundance: .; j_gene: TRBJ2-5; v_gene: TRBV19; CDR3aa: CASSMQQGPQETQYF; CDR3nt: TGTGCCAGTAGTATGCAACAGGGGCCCCAAGAGACCCAGTACTTC
d_gene: .; abundance: .; j_gene: TRBJ1-3; v_gene: TRBV6-5; CDR3aa: CASSFDMSGNTIYF; CDR3nt: TGTGCCAGCAGTTTCGACATGTCTGGAAACACCATATATTTT
d_gene: TRBD1; abundance: .; j_gene: TRBJ1-2; v_gene: TRBV11-2; CDR3aa: CATPGGITDGYTF; CDR3nt: TGTGCCACCCCAGGGGGCATTACGGATGGCTACACCTTC
d_gene: .; abundance: once; j_gene: TRBJ2-7; v_gene: TRBV18; CDR3aa: CASSPGRGLSYEQYF; CDR3nt: TGTGCCAGCTCACCGGGCAGGGGTTTGTCCTACGAGCAGTACTTC
d_gene: TRBD2; abundance: .; j_gene: TRBJ2-2; v_gene: TRBV19; CDR3aa: CASRLAPDTGELFF; CDR3nt: TGTGCCAGTCGACTAGCCCCGGACACCGGGGAGCTGTTTTTT
d_gene: TRBD2; abundance: .; j_gene: TRBJ2-5; v_gene: TRBV5-1; CDR3aa: CATTPGGLQETQYF; CDR3nt: TGCGCCACCACCCCCGGGGGGTTACAAGAGACCCAGTACTTC
d_gene: TRBD1; abundance: .; j_gene: TRBJ1-5; v_gene: TRBV7-9; CDR3aa: CASSLGTGRGNQPQHF; CDR3nt: TGTGCCAGCAGCCTGGGGACAGGGCGAGGAAATCAGCCCCAGCATTTT
d_gene: .; abundance: .; j_gene: TRBJ1-2; v_gene: TRBV7-2; CDR3aa: CASSPSRGNYGYTF; CDR3nt: TGTGCCAGCAGCCCCTCGAGGGGGAACTATGGCTACACCTTC
d_gene: .; abundance: .; j_gene: TRBJ2-2; v_gene: TRBV7-3; CDR3aa: CASSFPGHRAVAGELFF; CDR3nt: TGTGCCAGCAGCTTCCCTGGGCACAGGGCCGTCGCCGGGGAGCTGTTTTTT
d_gene: TRBD1; abundance: once; j_gene: TRBJ1-4; v_gene: TRBV10-3; CDR3aa: CATGGGTLSEKLFF; CDR3nt: TGTGCCACAGGGGGCGGGACACTAAGTGAAAAACTGTTTTTT
d_gene: TRBD2; abundance: .; j_gene: TRBJ2-7; v_gene: TRBV19; CDR3aa: CASKSSGRVEQYF; CDR3nt: TGTGCCAGTAAGAGTAGCGGGAGGGTCGAGCAGTACTTC
d_gene: .; abundance: .; j_gene: TRBJ2-3; v_gene: TRBV9; CDR3aa: CASSLGRAADTQYF; CDR3nt: TGTGCCAGCAGCCTTGGACGCGCGGCAGATACGCAGTATTTT
d_gene: .; abundance: .; j_gene: TRBJ2-6; v_gene: TRBV19; CDR3aa: CATTLSGANVLTF; CDR3nt: TGTGCCACCACCCTCTCTGGGGCCAACGTCCTGACTTTC
d_gene: .; abundance: .; j_gene: TRBJ2-7; v_gene: TRBV29-1; CDR3aa: CSVEGTGSSYEQYF; CDR3nt: TGCAGCGTAGAAGGGACGGGGAGCTCCTACGAGCAGTACTTC
d_gene: .; abundance: .; j_gene: TRBJ2-7; v_gene: TRBV25-1; CDR3aa: CASSKPGRWTEQYF; CDR3nt: TGTGCCAGCAGCAAACCCGGACGGTGGACCGAGCAGTACTTC
d_gene: .; abundance: .; j_gene: TRBJ1-3; v_gene: TRBV2; CDR3aa: CASSGQIVSGNTIYF; CDR3nt: TGTGCCAGCAGTGGACAGATTGTCTCTGGAAACACCATATATTTT
d_gene: TRBD1; abundance: .; j_gene: TRBJ2-5; v_gene: TRBV9; CDR3aa: CASSSTGGPPQETQYF; CDR3nt: TGTGCCAGCAGCTCCACAGGGGGCCCCCCTCAAGAGACCCAGTACTTC
d_gene: .; abundance: .; j_gene: TRBJ1-2; v_gene: TRBV2; CDR3aa: CASSREPVSGYTF; CDR3nt: TGTGCCAGCAGTAGGGAGCCCGTAAGTGGCTACACCTTC
d_gene: TRBD1; abundance: .; j_gene: TRBJ2-7; v_gene: TRBV27; CDR3aa: CASSLHRGAGEQYF; CDR3nt: TGTGCCAGCAGTTTACACAGGGGAGCAGGCGAGCAGTACTTC
d_gene: TRBD2; abundance: .; j_gene: TRBJ2-5; v_gene: TRBV7-6; CDR3aa: CASTRLAGVGETQYF; CDR3nt: TGTGCCAGCACTCGACTAGCGGGAGTCGGCGAGACCCAGTACTTC
d_gene: .; abundance: .; j_gene: TRBJ1-1; v_gene: TRBV5-1; CDR3aa: CASSSTLGEKRTEAFF; CDR3nt: TGCGCCAGCAGCTCCACCCTGGGGGAGAAAAGGACTGAAGCTTTCTTT
d_gene: .; abundance: .; j_gene: TRBJ2-3; v_gene: TRBV7-9; CDR3aa: CASSLVEVGTDTQYF; CDR3nt: TGTGCCAGCAGCTTAGTGGAAGTGGGCACAGATACGCAGTATTTT
d_gene: .; abundance: once; j_gene: TRBJ2-1; v_gene: TRBV7-9; CDR3aa: CASRRRDSQNYNEQFF; CDR3nt: TGTGCCAGCAGGCGAAGGGACTCCCAAAACTACAATGAGCAGTTCTTC
d_gene: TRBD1; abundance: once; j_gene: TRBJ2-3; v_gene: TRBV28; CDR3aa: CASSSTGESTDTQYF; CDR3nt: TGTGCCAGCAGTTCGACAGGGGAGAGCACAGATACGCAGTATTTT
d_gene: .; abundance: .; j_gene: TRBJ1-1; v_gene: TRBV4-1; CDR3aa: CASSQVVGALRENTEAFF; CDR3nt: TGCGCCAGCAGCCAAGTTGTGGGGGCCCTTCGGGAGAACACTGAAGCTTTCTTT
d_gene: TRBD2; abundance: .; j_gene: TRBJ2-2; v_gene: TRBV5-3; CDR3aa: CASKKRGGELFF; CDR3nt: TGTGCCAGCAAGAAGCGGGGCGGGGAGCTGTTTTTT
d_gene: TRBD2; abundance: .; j_gene: TRBJ2-5; v_gene: TRBV7-3; CDR3aa: CASSFGLAGVETQYF; CDR3nt: TGTGCCAGCAGCTTCGGACTAGCGGGAGTAGAGACCCAGTACTTC
d_gene: .; abundance: .; j_gene: TRBJ2-3; v_gene: TRBV7-9; CDR3aa: CASSPRVGTDTQYF; CDR3nt: TGTGCCAGCAGCCCTAGGGTGGGCACAGATACGCAGTATTTT
d_gene: TRBD2; abundance: .; j_gene: TRBJ2-7; v_gene: TRBV6-5; CDR3aa: CASSYRDYTYEQYF; CDR3nt: TGTGCCAGCAGTTACCGGGACTACACCTACGAGCAGTACTTC
d_gene: .; abundance: .; j_gene: TRBJ1-4; v_gene: TRBV5-1; CDR3aa: CASSPSQKLFF; CDR3nt: TGCGCCAGCAGCCCAAGCCAAAAACTGTTTTTT
d_gene: .; abundance: .; j_gene: TRBJ2-7; v_gene: TRBV29-1; CDR3aa: CSVSRGTNEQYF; CDR3nt: TGCAGCGTGAGCCGAGGAACCAACGAGCAGTACTTC
d_gene: TRBD1; abundance: .; j_gene: TRBJ1-3; v_gene: TRBV4-1; CDR3aa: CASSQDPGQAGHSGNTIYF; CDR3nt: TGCGCCAGCAGCCAAGATCCGGGACAGGCAGGACACTCTGGAAACACCATATATTTT
d_gene: .; abundance: .; j_gene: TRBJ2-4; v_gene: TRBV5-1; CDR3aa: CASSGSTAKNIQYF; CDR3nt: TGCGCCAGCAGCGGATCTACAGCCAAAAACATTCAGTACTTC
d_gene: TRBD1; abundance: .; j_gene: TRBJ2-7; v_gene: TRBV28; CDR3aa: CASSLIGTGTYEQYF; CDR3nt: TGTGCCAGCAGTCTTATTGGGACAGGGACCTACGAGCAGTACTTC
d_gene: .; abundance: .; j_gene: TRBJ1-1; v_gene: TRBV28; CDR3aa: CASSFLGGRAFF; CDR3nt: TGTGCCAGCAGCTTTCTGGGGGGAAGAGCTTTCTTT
d_gene: .; abundance: .; j_gene: TRBJ2-1; v_gene: TRBV6-6; CDR3aa: CASSYDRTNEQFF; CDR3nt: TGTGCCAGCAGTTATGACCGTACCAATGAGCAGTTCTTC
d_gene: .; abundance: .; j_gene: TRBJ2-5; v_gene: TRBV5-1; CDR3aa: CASSLVRGLGETQYF; CDR3nt: TGCGCCAGCAGCTTGGTCCGGGGGCTAGGGGAGACCCAGTACTTC
d_gene: TRBD1; abundance: .; j_gene: TRBJ1-2; v_gene: TRBV10-3; CDR3aa: CAITSDRAPYGYTF; CDR3nt: TGTGCCATCACTTCCGACAGGGCCCCCTATGGCTACACCTTC
d_gene: .; abundance: .; j_gene: TRBJ2-6; v_gene: TRBV21-1; CDR3aa: CASNPPPSGANVLTF; CDR3nt: TGTGCCAGCAACCCTCCACCCTCTGGGGCCAACGTCCTGACTTTC
d_gene: .; abundance: once; j_gene: TRBJ2-1; v_gene: TRBV19; CDR3aa: CASIMTANSYNEQFF; CDR3nt: TGTGCCAGTATAATGACAGCGAACTCCTACAATGAGCAGTTCTTC
d_gene: .; abundance: .; j_gene: TRBJ2-7; v_gene: TRBV5-1; CDR3aa: CASSDGGPYEQYF; CDR3nt: TGCGCCAGCAGTGACGGTGGCCCCTACGAGCAGTACTTC
d_gene: .; abundance: .; j_gene: TRBJ2-1; v_gene: TRBV5-1; CDR3aa: CASSLAAHSYNEQFF; CDR3nt: TGCGCCAGCAGCTTGGCAGCCCACTCCTACAATGAGCAGTTCTTC
d_gene: .; abundance: .; j_gene: TRBJ2-7; v_gene: TRBV7-2; CDR3aa: CASSLAATSYEQYF; CDR3nt: TGTGCCAGCAGCTTAGCGGCGACCTCCTACGAGCAGTACTTC
d_gene: TRBD1; abundance: .; j_gene: TRBJ2-7; v_gene: TRBV28; CDR3aa: CATSLWDRGLEQYF; CDR3nt: TGTGCAACCTCGTTATGGGACAGGGGCCTCGAGCAGTACTTC
d_gene: .; abundance: .; j_gene: TRBJ2-4; v_gene: TRBV27; CDR3aa: CASSTYRSPSLIQYF; CDR3nt: TGTGCCAGCAGCACATACAGGTCCCCCTCACTCATTCAGTACTTC
d_gene: .; abundance: .; j_gene: TRBJ2-1; v_gene: TRBV30; CDR3aa: CASGGSGDNEQFF; CDR3nt: TGTGCTTCGGGCGGTTCTGGGGACAATGAGCAGTTCTTC
d_gene: .; abundance: .; j_gene: TRBJ2-4; v_gene: TRBV6-6; CDR3aa: CASSLGPAGNIQYF; CDR3nt: TGTGCCAGCAGTCTGGGCCCCGCGGGAAACATTCAGTACTTC
d_gene: .; abundance: .; j_gene: TRBJ1-4; v_gene: TRBV5-8; CDR3aa: CASSLAQGPTNEKLFF; CDR3nt: TGTGCCAGCAGCTTGGCCCAGGGTCCAACTAATGAAAAACTGTTTTTT
d_gene: .; abundance: .; j_gene: TRBJ2-4; v_gene: TRBV28; CDR3aa: CASGGWGLTKNIQYF; CDR3nt: TGTGCCAGCGGGGGATGGGGTTTAACCAAAAACATTCAGTACTTC
d_gene: .; abundance: .; j_gene: TRBJ2-7; v_gene: TRBV28; CDR3aa: CASSFQPRVYEQYF; CDR3nt: TGTGCCAGCAGTTTCCAGCCCAGGGTCTACGAGCAGTACTTC
d_gene: TRBD1; abundance: .; j_gene: TRBJ2-1; v_gene: TRBV12-5; CDR3aa: CASGLEAGGSRNEQFF; CDR3nt: TGTGCTAGTGGTTTGGAGGCAGGGGGTAGTAGAAATGAGCAGTTCTTC
d_gene: TRBD1; abundance: once; j_gene: TRBJ2-2; v_gene: TRBV6-1; CDR3aa: CAAFTGGSAGELFF; CDR3nt: TGTGCCGCCTTTACAGGGGGGAGCGCCGGGGAGCTGTTTTTT
d_gene: .; abundance: .; j_gene: TRBJ1-3; v_gene: TRBV5-1; CDR3aa: CASSLGSSGNTIYF; CDR3nt: TGCGCCAGCAGTCTGGGCAGCTCTGGAAACACCATATATTTT
d_gene: TRBD1; abundance: once; j_gene: TRBJ2-3; v_gene: TRBV18; CDR3aa: CASSPLPRGFTDTQYF; CDR3nt: TGTGCCAGCTCACCCCTCCCCAGGGGGTTCACAGATACGCAGTATTTT
d_gene: .; abundance: .; j_gene: TRBJ2-5; v_gene: TRBV5-1; CDR3aa: CASSSPGQQETQYF; CDR3nt: TGCGCCAGCAGCTCGCCGGGACAACAAGAGACCCAGTACTTC
d_gene: .; abundance: .; j_gene: TRBJ2-2; v_gene: TRBV27; CDR3aa: CASRSQGKIRAGELFF; CDR3nt: TGTGCCAGCAGAAGCCAGGGGAAGATTCGGGCCGGGGAGCTGTTTTTT
d_gene: .; abundance: .; j_gene: TRBJ2-1; v_gene: TRBV4-1; CDR3aa: CASSQGRAHSYNEQFF; CDR3nt: TGCGCCAGCAGCCAAGGAAGGGCTCACTCCTACAATGAGCAGTTCTTC